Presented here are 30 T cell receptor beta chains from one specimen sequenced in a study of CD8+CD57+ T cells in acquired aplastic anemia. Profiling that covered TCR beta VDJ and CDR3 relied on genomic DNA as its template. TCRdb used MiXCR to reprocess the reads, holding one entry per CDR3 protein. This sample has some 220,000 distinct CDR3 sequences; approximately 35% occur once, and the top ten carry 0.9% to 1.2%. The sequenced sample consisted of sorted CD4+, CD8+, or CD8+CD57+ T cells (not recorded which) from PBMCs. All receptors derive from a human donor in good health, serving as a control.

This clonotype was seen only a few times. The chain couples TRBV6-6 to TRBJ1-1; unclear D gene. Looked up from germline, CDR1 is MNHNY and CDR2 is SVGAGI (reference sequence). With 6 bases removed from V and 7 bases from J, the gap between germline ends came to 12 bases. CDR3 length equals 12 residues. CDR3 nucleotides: TGTGCCAGCAGCCGCCAGAACGGTGAAGCTTTCTTT. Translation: CASSRQNGEAFF.

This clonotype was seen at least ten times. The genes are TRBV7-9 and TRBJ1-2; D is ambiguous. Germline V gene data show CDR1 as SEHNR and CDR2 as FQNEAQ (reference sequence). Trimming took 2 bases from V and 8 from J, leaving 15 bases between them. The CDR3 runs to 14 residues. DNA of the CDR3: TGTGCCAGCAGCTTATACATGACCGCGGGCGGCTACACCTTC. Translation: CASSLYMTAGGYTF.

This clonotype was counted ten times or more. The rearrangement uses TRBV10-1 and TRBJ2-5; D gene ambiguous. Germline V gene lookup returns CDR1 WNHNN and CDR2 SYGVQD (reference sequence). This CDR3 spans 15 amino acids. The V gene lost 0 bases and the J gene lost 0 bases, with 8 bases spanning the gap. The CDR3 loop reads CASSESTPYQETQYF. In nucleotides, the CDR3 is TGCGCCAGCAGTGAGTCGACTCCGTACCAAGAGACCCAGTACTTC.

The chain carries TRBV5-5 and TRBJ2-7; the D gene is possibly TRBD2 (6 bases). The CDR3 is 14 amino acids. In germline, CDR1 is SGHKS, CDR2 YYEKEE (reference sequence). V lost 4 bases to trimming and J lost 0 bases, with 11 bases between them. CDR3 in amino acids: CASSQEGYSYEQYF. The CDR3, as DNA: TGTGCCAGCAGCCAGGAGGGGTACTCCTACGAGCAGTACTTC.

CDR3 nucleotides: TGTGCCAGCAGACCGACTAGCGGGGGGCAGGAAGATACGCAGTATTTT. Protein product: CASRPTSGGQEDTQYF. This chain uses TRBV2 with TRBJ2-3; 13 nucleotides agree with TRBD2. After removal of 6 bases from V and 5 bases from J, the junction contained 8 bases not matched to a gene. The CDR3 loop spans 16 amino acids. Germline loops: CDR1 SNHLY, CDR2 FYNNEI.

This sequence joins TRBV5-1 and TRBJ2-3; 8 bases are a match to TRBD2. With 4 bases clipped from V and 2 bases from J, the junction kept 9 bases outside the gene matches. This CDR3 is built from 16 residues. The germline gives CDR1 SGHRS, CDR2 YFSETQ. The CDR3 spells CASSRMAGGITDTQYF. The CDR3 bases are TGCGCCAGCAGCCGGATGGCGGGAGGAATCACAGATACGCAGTATTTT.

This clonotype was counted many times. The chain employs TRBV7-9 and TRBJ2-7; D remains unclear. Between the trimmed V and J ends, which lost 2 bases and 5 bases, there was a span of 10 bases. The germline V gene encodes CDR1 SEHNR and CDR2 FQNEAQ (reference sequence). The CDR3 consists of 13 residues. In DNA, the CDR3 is TGTGCCAGCAGCTTACGTGACCCTAACGAGCAGTACTTC. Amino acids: CASSLRDPNEQYF.

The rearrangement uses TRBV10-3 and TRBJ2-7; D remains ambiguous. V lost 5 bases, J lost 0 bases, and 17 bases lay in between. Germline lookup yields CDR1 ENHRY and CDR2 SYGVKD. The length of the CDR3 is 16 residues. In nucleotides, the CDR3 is TGTGCCATCAGTCAGACCCAACTGCCAACCTCCTACGAGCAGTACTTC. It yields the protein CAISQTQLPTSYEQYF.

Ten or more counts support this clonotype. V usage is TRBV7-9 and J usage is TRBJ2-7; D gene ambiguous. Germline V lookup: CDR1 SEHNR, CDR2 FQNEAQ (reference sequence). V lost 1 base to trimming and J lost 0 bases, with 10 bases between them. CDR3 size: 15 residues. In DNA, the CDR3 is TGTGCCAGCAGCTTAGGCCCGGCAGCCTCCTACGAGCAGTACTTC. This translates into CASSLGPAASYEQYF.

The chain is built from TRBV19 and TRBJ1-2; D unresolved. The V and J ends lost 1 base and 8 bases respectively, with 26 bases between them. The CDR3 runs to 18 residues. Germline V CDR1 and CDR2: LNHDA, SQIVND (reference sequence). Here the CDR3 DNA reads TGTGCCAGTAGTATAGCCGGCTTTTGGTCCGGGGAAAAGGAGGGCTACACCTTC. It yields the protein CASSIAGFWSGEKEGYTF.

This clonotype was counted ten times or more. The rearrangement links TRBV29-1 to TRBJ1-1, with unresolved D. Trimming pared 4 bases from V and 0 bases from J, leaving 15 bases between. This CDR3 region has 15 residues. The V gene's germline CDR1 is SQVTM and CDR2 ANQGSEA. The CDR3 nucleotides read TGCAGCGTTGGTCCGGGCTGGGGAATGAACACTGAAGCTTTCTTT. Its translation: CSVGPGWGMNTEAFF.

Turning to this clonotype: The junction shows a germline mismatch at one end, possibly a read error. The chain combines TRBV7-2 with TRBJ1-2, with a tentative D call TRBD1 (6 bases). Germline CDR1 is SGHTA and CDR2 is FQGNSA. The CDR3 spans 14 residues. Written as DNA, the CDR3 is TGTGCCGGCAGCTTGGACAGTACTAACTATGGCTACACCTTC. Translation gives CAGSLDSTNYGYTF.

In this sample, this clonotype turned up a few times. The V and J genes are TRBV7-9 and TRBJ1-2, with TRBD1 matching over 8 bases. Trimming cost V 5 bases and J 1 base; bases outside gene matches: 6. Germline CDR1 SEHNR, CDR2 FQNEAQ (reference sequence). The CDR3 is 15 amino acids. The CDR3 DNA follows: TGTGCCAGCAGCCGCGGACAGGGTCGTAACTATGGCTACACCTTC. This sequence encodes CASSRGQGRNYGYTF.

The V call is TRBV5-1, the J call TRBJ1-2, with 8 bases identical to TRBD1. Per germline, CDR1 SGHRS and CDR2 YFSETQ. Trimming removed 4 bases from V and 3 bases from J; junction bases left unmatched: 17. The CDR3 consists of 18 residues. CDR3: CASSSELRRDRLHYGYTF. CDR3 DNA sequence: TGCGCCAGCAGCAGCGAACTTCGGAGGGACAGGCTTCACTATGGCTACACCTTC. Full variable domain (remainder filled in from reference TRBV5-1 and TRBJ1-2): KAGVTQTPRYLIKTRGQQVTLSCSPISGHRSVSWYQQTPGQGLQFLFEYFSETQRNKGNFPGRFSGRQFSNSRSEMNVSTLELGDSALYLCASSSELRRDRLHYGYTFGSGTRLTVV.

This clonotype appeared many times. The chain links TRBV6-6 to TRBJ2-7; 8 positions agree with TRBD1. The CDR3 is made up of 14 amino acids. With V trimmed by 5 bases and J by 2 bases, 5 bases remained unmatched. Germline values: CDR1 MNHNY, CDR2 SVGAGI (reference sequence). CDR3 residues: CASSETGATYEQYF. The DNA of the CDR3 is TGTGCCAGCAGTGAGACAGGGGCTACCTACGAGCAGTACTTC.

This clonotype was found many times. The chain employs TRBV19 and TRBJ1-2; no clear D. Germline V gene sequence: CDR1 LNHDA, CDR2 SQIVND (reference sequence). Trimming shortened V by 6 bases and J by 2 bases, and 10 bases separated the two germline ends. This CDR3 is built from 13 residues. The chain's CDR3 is CASSNGRNYGYTF. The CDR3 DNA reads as TGTGCCAGTAGCAACGGACGGAACTATGGCTACACCTTC.

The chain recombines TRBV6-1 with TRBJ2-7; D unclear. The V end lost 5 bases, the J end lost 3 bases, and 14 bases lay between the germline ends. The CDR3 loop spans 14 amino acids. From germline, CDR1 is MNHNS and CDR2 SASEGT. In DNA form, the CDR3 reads TGTGCCAGCAGTCTAGAAGAGTTGGTCTACGAGCAGTACTTC. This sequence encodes CASSLEELVYEQYF.

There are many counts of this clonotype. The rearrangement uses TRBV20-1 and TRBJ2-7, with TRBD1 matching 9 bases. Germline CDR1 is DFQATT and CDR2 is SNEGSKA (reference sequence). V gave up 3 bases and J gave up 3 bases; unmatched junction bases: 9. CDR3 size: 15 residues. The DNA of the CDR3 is TGCAGTGCTAGCATCCCGGGACAGGGTTTCTACGAGCAGTACTTC. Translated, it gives CSASIPGQGFYEQYF.

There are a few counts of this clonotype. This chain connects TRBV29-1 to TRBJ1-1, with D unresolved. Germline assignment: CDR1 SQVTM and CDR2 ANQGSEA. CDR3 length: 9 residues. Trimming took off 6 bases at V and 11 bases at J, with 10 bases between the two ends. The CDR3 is CSVSGGAFF. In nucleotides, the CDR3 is TGCAGCGTATCTGGCGGTGCTTTCTTT.

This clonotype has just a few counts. The CDR3 is CATSRDRTGYRETQYF. CDR3 nucleotide sequence: TGTGCCACCAGCAGAGATCGGACAGGGTATCGTGAGACCCAGTACTTC. The chain carries TRBV15 and TRBJ2-5; 8 bases are shared with TRBD1. CDR3 length: 16 residues. CDR1 and CDR2 (germline): LNHNV, YYDKDF (reference sequence). Trimming cost V 0 bases and J 5 bases; bases outside gene matches: 8.

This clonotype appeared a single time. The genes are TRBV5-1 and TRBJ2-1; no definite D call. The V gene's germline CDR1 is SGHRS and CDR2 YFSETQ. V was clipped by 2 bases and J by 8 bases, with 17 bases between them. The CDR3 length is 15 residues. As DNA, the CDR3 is TGCGCCAGCAGCTTAGGTGGCGCGCGACTTGATGAGCAGTTCTTC. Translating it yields CASSLGGARLDEQFF.

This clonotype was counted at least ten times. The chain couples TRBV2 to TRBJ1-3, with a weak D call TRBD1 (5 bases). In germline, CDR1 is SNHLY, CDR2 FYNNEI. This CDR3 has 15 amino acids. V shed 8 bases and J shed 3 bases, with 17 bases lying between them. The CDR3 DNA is TGTGCCAGCGGCAGCGGGGGAGTAATTGGAAACACCATATATTTT. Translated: CASGSGGVIGNTIYF. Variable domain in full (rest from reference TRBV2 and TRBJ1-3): EPEVTQTPSHQVTQMGQEVILRCVPISNHLYFYWYRQILGQKVEFLVSFYNNEISEKSEIFDDQFSVERPDGSNFTLKIRSTKLEDSAMYFCASGSGGVIGNTIYFGEGSWLTVV.

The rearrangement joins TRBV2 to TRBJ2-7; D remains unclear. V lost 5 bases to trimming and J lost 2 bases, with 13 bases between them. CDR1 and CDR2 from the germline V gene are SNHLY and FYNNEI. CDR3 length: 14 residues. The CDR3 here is CASSFTGNTYEQYF. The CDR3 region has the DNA TGTGCCAGCAGTTTTACCGGTAACACCTACGAGCAGTACTTC.

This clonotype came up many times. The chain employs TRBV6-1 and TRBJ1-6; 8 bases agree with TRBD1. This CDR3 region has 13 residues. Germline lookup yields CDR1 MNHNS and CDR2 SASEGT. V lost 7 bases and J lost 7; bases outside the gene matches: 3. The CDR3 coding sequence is TGTGCCAGCACTAGACAGGGGAATTCACCCCTCCACTTT. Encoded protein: CASTRQGNSPLHF.

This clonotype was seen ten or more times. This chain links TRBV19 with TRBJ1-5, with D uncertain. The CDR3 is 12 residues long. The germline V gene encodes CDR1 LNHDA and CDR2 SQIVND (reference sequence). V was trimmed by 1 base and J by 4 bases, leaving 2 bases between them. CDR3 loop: CASSIGNQPQHF. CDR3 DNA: TGTGCCAGTAGTATAGGTAATCAGCCCCAGCATTTT.

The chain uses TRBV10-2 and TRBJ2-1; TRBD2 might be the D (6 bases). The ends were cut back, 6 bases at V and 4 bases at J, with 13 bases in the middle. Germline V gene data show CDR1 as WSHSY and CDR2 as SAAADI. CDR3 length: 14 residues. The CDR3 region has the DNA TGCGCCAGCAGAGCGGGCGGGGATTACAATGAGCAGTTCTTC. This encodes CASRAGGDYNEQFF.

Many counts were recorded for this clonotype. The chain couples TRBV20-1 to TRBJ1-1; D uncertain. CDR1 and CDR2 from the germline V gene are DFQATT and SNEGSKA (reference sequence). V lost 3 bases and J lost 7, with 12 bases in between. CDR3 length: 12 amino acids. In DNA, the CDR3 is TGCAGTGCTAGGGAGGGCGCAAGTGAAGCTTTCTTT. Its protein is CSAREGASEAFF.

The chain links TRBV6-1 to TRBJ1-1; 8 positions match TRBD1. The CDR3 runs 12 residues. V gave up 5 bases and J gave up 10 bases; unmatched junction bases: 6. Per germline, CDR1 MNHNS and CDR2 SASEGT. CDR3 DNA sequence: TGTGCCAGCAGTCTGGACAGGGAGGTAGCTTTCTTT. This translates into CASSLDREVAFF.

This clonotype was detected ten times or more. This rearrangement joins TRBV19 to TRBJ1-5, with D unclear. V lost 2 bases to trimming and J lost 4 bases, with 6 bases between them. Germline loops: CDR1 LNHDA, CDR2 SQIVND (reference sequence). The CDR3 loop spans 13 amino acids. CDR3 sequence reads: CASSIKDNQPQHF. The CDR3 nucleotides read TGTGCCAGTAGTATAAAGGATAATCAGCCCCAGCATTTT. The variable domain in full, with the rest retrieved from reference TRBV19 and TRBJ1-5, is DGGITQSPKYLFRKEGQNVTLSCEQNLNHDAMYWYRQDPGQGLRLIYYSQIVNDFQKGDIAEGYSVSREKKESFPLTVTSAQKNPTAFYLCASSIKDNQPQHFGDGTRLSIL.

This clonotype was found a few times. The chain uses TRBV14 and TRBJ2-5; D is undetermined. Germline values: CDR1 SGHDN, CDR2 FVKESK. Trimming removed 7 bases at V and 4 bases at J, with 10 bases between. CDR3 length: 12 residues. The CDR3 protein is CASTPYRETQYF. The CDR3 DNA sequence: TGTGCCAGCACCCCGTATCGAGAGACCCAGTACTTC.